The present entry profiles one TCR beta chain with its context. The data originate from a study of PD-L1 blockade in urothelial cancer. Whole-study context: Patients commenced atezolizumab around 2014, and it was given at 1,200 mg intravenously every 3 weeks.

J was trimmed by 5 bases and V by 4 bases; bases with no gene match: 9. Per germline, CDR1 SGHNT and CDR2 YYREEE (reference sequence). The length of the CDR3 is 15 residues. Indicated time point: pretreatment peripheral blood. The investigators introduced synthetic TCR analog templates into each PCR as spikes. Sequencing used immunoSEQ multiplex PCR; TCRdb keeps in-frame clones, though not all of them. The sample carries more than 75,000 clones, 84% recorded once. The genes are TRBV5-4 and TRBJ2-1; 7 bases match TRBD2. Sequenced material: PBMCs, taken around atezolizumab (anti-PD-L1) treatment. The clonotype originates from a man between 60 and 75 years old with urothelial cancer. CDR3 DNA sequence: TGTGCCAGCAGCCTCACGTGGGGGGGAAACAATGAGCAGTTCTTC. This gives the protein CASSLTWGGNNEQFF.